Presented here are 23 T cell receptor beta chains from one specimen sequenced in a study of cytomegalovirus exposure and HLA in healthy donors. This PCR relied on a set of 60 Vbeta primers and 13 Jbeta primers. This table comes from immunoSEQ multiplex PCR, and its TCRdb copy is limited to in-frame clones, with some not included. The sample totals 74,000 or so clones. The sequencing sample was made of PBMCs. Source of these receptors: a woman aged 55-69 years in good health and CMV-seronegative.

The V and J genes are TRBV7-2 and TRBJ2-1; tentative D call: TRBD1 (7 bases). The CDR3 sequence is 17 residues long. Germline assignment: CDR1 SGHTA and CDR2 FQGNSA. V lost 5 bases to trimming and J lost 8 bases, with 25 bases between them. Here the CDR3 reads CASSPQGGPGKNYEQFF. In DNA form, the CDR3 reads TGTGCCAGCAGCCCCCAGGGGGGACCAGGGAAGAATTATGAGCAGTTCTTC.

This chain connects TRBV7-9 to TRBJ1-4; a weak D match, TRBD1 (5 bases). This CDR3 region has 14 residues. Germline lookup yields CDR1 SEHNR and CDR2 FQNEAQ (reference sequence). Trimming cost V 3 bases and J 8 bases, with 13 bases left between them. The CDR3 coding sequence is TGTGCCAGCAGCTTTTCTGGGGGGGACGAAAAACTGTTTTTT. Translated: CASSFSGGDEKLFF. Based on the CDR3 plus reference TRBV7-9 and TRBJ1-4, the full variable domain is DTGVSQNPRHKITKRGQNVTFRCDPISEHNRLYWYRQTLGQGPEFLTYFQNEAQLEKSRLLSDRFSAERPKGSFSTLEIQRTEQGDSAMYLCASSFSGGDEKLFFGSGTQLSVL.

The V and J genes are TRBV6-6 and TRBJ2-5; 9 bases agree with TRBD1. Matching the DNA end better, TRBJ2-7 makes the J call doubtful. From germline, CDR1 is MNHNY and CDR2 SVGAGI (reference sequence). The length of the CDR3 is 13 residues. As DNA, the CDR3 is TGTGCCACCCGGGGACAGGGAACAATCGAGCAGTACTTC. It yields the protein CATRGQGTIEQYF.

Considering frequency, this clone is medium-sized. The chain couples TRBV6-6 to TRBJ1-3; possible D gene TRBD1, 6 bases. V was pared by 8 bases and J by 4 bases, with 15 bases between. The CDR3 extends over 14 amino acids. CDR1 is MNHNY and CDR2 is SVGAGI in the germline V gene (reference sequence). CDR3 residues: CASLAGARGNTIYF. The CDR3 region has the DNA TGTGCCAGCTTAGCGGGGGCAAGAGGAAACACCATATATTTT.

This sequence joins TRBV5-1 and TRBJ2-5; perhaps TRBD1 as D (7 bases). Deletions cut 0 bases from V and 3 bases from J, with 12 bases between. The germline gives CDR1 SGHRS, CDR2 YFSETQ. This CDR3 contains 15 residues. The CDR3 DNA reads TGCGCCAGCAGCTTGGGAGGAGGGGGCAAAGAGACCCAGTACTTC. This translates into CASSLGGGGKETQYF.

V is TRBV5-1 and J is TRBJ1-1; D is possibly TRBD1 (6 bases). This CDR3 comprises 14 residues. CDR1 is SGHRS, CDR2 YFSETQ, per germline. Trimming left V 4 bases short and J 4 bases short, with 14 bases between. The chain's CDR3 is CASSTTGDATEAFF. In nucleotides, the CDR3 is TGCGCCAGCAGCACGACAGGCGACGCCACTGAAGCTTTCTTT.

The chain has TRBV5-1 and TRBJ2-1; D perhaps matches TRBD2 (6 bases). This CDR3 is 15 amino acids long. With 1 base removed from V and 0 bases from J, the gap between germline ends came to 8 bases. Germline V gene sequence: CDR1 SGHRS, CDR2 YFSETQ. CDR3: CASSLLGGSYNEQFF. The CDR3 DNA reads as TGCGCCAGCAGCTTGTTGGGGGGCTCCTACAATGAGCAGTTCTTC.

This chain connects TRBV28 to TRBJ2-7; 12 nucleotides line up with TRBD2. V lost 5 bases to trimming and J lost 3 bases; unmatched junction nucleotides: 8. The length of the CDR3 is 16 residues. Germline assignment: CDR1 MDHEN and CDR2 SYDVKM. In nucleotides, the CDR3 is TGTGCCAGCAGTAGAGGACTAGCGGGAACCGGCTACGAGCAGTACTTC. As protein: CASSRGLAGTGYEQYF.

CDR3 nucleotides: TGTGCCAGTAGTATCAGGGATACGGTATATGGCTACACCTTC. Protein product: CASSIRDTVYGYTF. This chain uses TRBV19 with TRBJ1-2; tentative D call: TRBD1 (5 bases). The V gene's germline CDR1 is LNHDA and CDR2 SQIVND (reference sequence). The CDR3 contains 14 residues. V shed 3 bases and J shed 5 bases, with 13 bases lying between them.

The chain carries TRBV28 and TRBJ1-2, with 9 bases lining up with TRBD1. The J segment lost 5 bases and the V segment lost 4 bases, leaving 11 bases of the junction unmatched. This CDR3 is built from 16 residues. Per the germline V gene, CDR1 is MDHEN and CDR2 is SYDVKM. Here the CDR3 reads CASSSPGTGKGYGYTF. The CDR3 DNA reads as TGTGCCAGCAGTTCACCCGGGACAGGGAAGGGGTATGGCTACACCTTC.

V usage is TRBV28 and J usage is TRBJ2-4, with 12 positions matching TRBD1. CDR1 and CDR2 from the germline V gene are MDHEN and SYDVKM. The CDR3 loop spans 16 amino acids. J gave up 6 bases and V 5 bases, and 8 bases lay outside the gene matches. The CDR3 bases are TGTGCCAGCAGTGGACCGGGACAGGGGGCCGGAAACATTCAGTACTTC. This encodes CASSGPGQGAGNIQYF.

V usage is TRBV27 and J usage is TRBJ2-1; 10 nucleotides match TRBD1. After removal of 6 bases from V and 5 bases from J, the junction contained 10 bases not matched to a gene. Germline CDR1 is MNHEY and CDR2 is SMNVEV (reference sequence). CDR3 length: 16 amino acids. DNA of the CDR3: TGTGCCAGCAGACCCCGTGCCGGGACAGGGGACAATGAGCAGTTCTTC. Translated, it gives CASRPRAGTGDNEQFF.

J is TRBJ2-2 and V is TRBV30; TRBD1 might be the D (5 bases). There are 14 residues in the CDR3. Germline CDR1 is GTSNPN and CDR2 is SVGIG (reference sequence). Between the trimmed V and J ends, which lost 0 bases and 5 bases, there was a span of 10 bases. The CDR3 loop reads CAWSVVRATGELFF. CDR3 coding DNA: TGTGCCTGGAGTGTGGTCAGGGCGACCGGGGAGCTGTTTTTT.

The chain has TRBV7-2 and TRBJ1-2, with 8 bases that match TRBD1. The J segment lost 4 bases and the V segment lost 5 bases, leaving 9 bases of the junction unmatched. CDR1 is SGHTA, CDR2 FQGNSA, per germline. The CDR3 is 15 residues long. The CDR3 reads CASSPYGQGGYGYTF. CDR3 nucleotides: TGTGCCAGCAGCCCCTACGGACAGGGCGGCTATGGCTACACCTTC.

The V and J genes are TRBV5-1 and TRBJ2-7, with 14 bases matching TRBD2. The V segment lost 0 bases and the J segment 5 bases; nucleotides outside the gene matches: 10. This CDR3 comprises 18 residues. In germline, CDR1 is SGHRS, CDR2 YFSETQ. CDR3 nucleotides: TGCGCCAGCAGCTTGGGTGGGCCTGGGACTAGCGGGAGAGACGAGCAGTACTTC. Amino acids: CASSLGGPGTSGRDEQYF.

V and J are TRBV19 and TRBJ1-5; maybe TRBD1 (6 bases). V was shortened by 5 bases and J by 6 bases, with 14 bases between the two germline ends. CDR3 length: 14 amino acids. CDR1 and CDR2 (germline): LNHDA, SQIVND (reference sequence). The DNA of the CDR3 is TGTGCCAGTAGTCCTACAGGGTTTGGTCAGCCCCAGCATTTT. Its protein product is CASSPTGFGQPQHF.

This rearrangement joins TRBV7-9 to TRBJ2-1; D is uncertain. Germline values: CDR1 SEHNR, CDR2 FQNEAQ (reference sequence). This CDR3 contains 16 residues. V lost 6 bases and J lost 5, with 20 bases in between. The CDR3 DNA follows: TGTGCCAGCAGACTACTTAAAAACTTCAAAGACAATGAGCAGTTCTTC. Translated, it gives CASRLLKNFKDNEQFF.

The rearrangement uses TRBV6-1 and TRBJ2-1; 8 positions agree with TRBD1. Germline CDR1 is MNHNS and CDR2 is SASEGT. The J segment lost 7 bases and the V segment lost 3 bases, leaving 8 bases of the junction unmatched. The CDR3 loop spans 15 amino acids. The CDR3 nucleotides read TGTGCCAGCAGTGAGAGTCAGGGGGCAAGGAATGAGCAGTTCTTC. Its translation: CASSESQGARNEQFF.

The CDR3 is CASSHRGGSYEQYF. The CDR3 DNA follows: TGTGCCAGTAGTCACAGGGGGGGCTCCTACGAGCAGTACTTC. The chain uses TRBV19 and TRBJ2-7; a possible D gene is TRBD1 (8 bases). CDR1 is LNHDA and CDR2 is SQIVND in the germline V gene (reference sequence). Trimming took 5 bases from V and 0 from J, leaving 11 bases between them. The CDR3 has 14 amino acids.

This chain uses TRBV10-1 with TRBJ1-1; D may be TRBD1 (5 bases). Germline V gene data show CDR1 as WNHNN and CDR2 as SYGVQD (reference sequence). The CDR3 sequence is 14 residues long. The V end was cut by 4 bases, the J end by 5 bases, with 14 bases between. As DNA, the CDR3 is TGCGCCAGCAGTGTTGGGCAGGGATCAACTGAAGCTTTCTTT. Translating it yields CASSVGQGSTEAFF.

The chain combines TRBV5-4 with TRBJ1-4; 7 bases are shared with TRBD1. V was clipped by 4 bases and J by 5 bases; unmatched bases: 5. The CDR3 contains 14 residues. In germline, CDR1 is SGHNT, CDR2 YYREEE (reference sequence). The CDR3 spells CASSTEGGNEKLFF. CDR3 DNA sequence: TGTGCCAGCAGCACCGAAGGGGGCAATGAAAAACTGTTTTTT.

The gene calls are TRBV29-1 and TRBJ2-4; D ambiguous. There are 13 residues in the CDR3. Trimming left V 5 bases short and J 0 bases short, with 8 bases between. Germline loops: CDR1 SQVTM, CDR2 ANQGSEA. The CDR3, as DNA: TGCAGCGTTCGCAGACTAGCCAAAAACATTCAGTACTTC. The encoded protein is CSVRRLAKNIQYF.

Remarks on this clone: Within the sample, other DNA sequences also encode this same CDR3. V gene TRBV6-1 combines with J gene TRBJ2-5; D is perhaps TRBD2 (5 bases). The V gene's germline CDR1 is MNHNS and CDR2 SASEGT. V shed 6 bases and J shed 2 bases, with 16 bases lying between them. The CDR3 contains 15 residues. The CDR3 spells CASSPFLAGQETQYF. The CDR3, as DNA: TGTGCCAGCAGCCCTTTCCTGGCGGGTCAAGAGACCCAGTACTTC.